The 8 T cell receptor beta chains below were found in one sample sequenced in a study of blood T cell repertoires in COVID-19. The assay was immunoSEQ multiplex PCR, and TCRdb's table has in-frame clones only and misses some. The sample holds around 100,000 clones; roughly 83% are singletons and the top ten take approximately 3.3%. The material sequenced was peripheral blood. Every receptor here comes from an elderly woman with active or convalescent COVID-19.

The CDR3 bases are TGTGCCAGCAGCTTGGAACCTGGAGGTAATCAGCCCCAGCATTTT. This encodes CASSLEPGGNQPQHF. V is TRBV5-8 and J is TRBJ1-5; the D is unclear. The CDR3 totals 15 residues. Germline V CDR1 and CDR2: SGHTS, YDEGEE. Trimming shortened V by 0 bases and J by 4 bases, and 11 bases separated the two germline ends.

The rearrangement uses TRBV9 and TRBJ2-7; possibly TRBD1 for D (6 bases). The CDR3 is 14 residues long. Germline assignment: CDR1 SGDLS and CDR2 YYNGEE. Trimming removed 0 bases from V and 3 bases from J, with 10 bases in between. In nucleotides, the CDR3 is TGTGCCAGCAGCGTAGGTGGGACACACTACGAGCAGTACTTC. As protein: CASSVGGTHYEQYF.

V gene TRBV2 combines with J gene TRBJ1-3; TRBD1 matches at 8 bases. The CDR3 is 18 residues long. V lost 6 bases to trimming and J lost 2 bases; unmatched junction nucleotides: 15. In germline, CDR1 is SNHLY, CDR2 FYNNEI. The CDR3 loop reads CASSLLSHRGTAGNTIYF. CDR3 bases: TGTGCCAGCAGCCTCCTCTCGCACAGGGGGACCGCTGGAAACACCATATATTTT.

This sequence joins TRBV5-1 and TRBJ1-6; the D gene is possibly TRBD1 (5 bases). CDR1 is SGHRS, CDR2 YFSETQ, per germline. The CDR3 spans 14 residues. Trimming left V 2 bases short and J 10 bases short, with 13 bases between. The CDR3 bases are TGCGCCAGCAGCTTTTTAGGGGAAGGATCACCCCTCCACTTT. This gives the protein CASSFLGEGSPLHF.

The rearrangement links TRBV28 to TRBJ2-3; 10 bases agree with TRBD1. This CDR3 contains 17 residues. In germline, CDR1 is MDHEN, CDR2 SYDVKM. J was trimmed by 1 base and V by 6 bases; bases with no gene match: 10. CDR3 nucleotides: TGTGCCAGCAGAGGGTCGACAGGGGGCAGGGGCACAGATACGCAGTATTTT. Residues: CASRGSTGGRGTDTQYF. The full variable domain, rest sourced from reference TRBV28 and TRBJ2-3, is DVKVTQSSRYLVKRTGEKVFLECVQDMDHENMFWYRQDPGLGLRLIYFSYDVKMKEKGDIPEGYSVSREKKERFSLILESASTNQTSMYLCASRGSTGGRGTDTQYFGPGTRLTVL.

In nucleotides, the CDR3 is TGTGCCAGCAGGGACACAGGGACGAAGAATTCACCCCTCCACTTT. It is translated as CASRDTGTKNSPLHF. The chain is built from TRBV3-1 (or the pseudogene TRBV3-2) and TRBJ1-6, with D possibly TRBD1 on 6 matching bases. The CDR3 has 15 amino acids. The germline V gene has CDR1 LGHDT and CDR2 YNNKEL (reference sequence). V shed 6 bases and J shed 7 bases, with 16 bases lying between them.

The chain's CDR3 is CASSLQGASPYEQYF. The CDR3 DNA sequence: TGTGCCAGCAGCCTACAGGGGGCATCCCCCTACGAGCAGTACTTC. The J gene is TRBJ2-7, the V gene TRBV2; TRBD1 agrees at 9 bases. The CDR3 consists of 15 residues. Looked up from germline, CDR1 is SNHLY and CDR2 is FYNNEI. Trimming at V came to 6 bases and at J to 2 bases, leaving 8 bases not matched to a gene.

This clone was observed a few times. This chain uses TRBV20-1 with TRBJ2-1; the match to TRBD2 covers 13 bases. The length of the CDR3 is 14 residues. Germline-derived CDR1 and CDR2 are DFQATT and SNEGSKA (reference sequence). Trimming cost V 3 bases and J 8 bases; bases outside gene matches: 4. CDR3 in amino acids: CSASETSGRYEQFF. The CDR3 DNA reads as TGCAGTGCTAGTGAGACTAGCGGGAGGTATGAGCAGTTCTTC.